This T cell receptor (beta chain) was obtained from a study of regulatory T cells in long-lasting Graves disease. Study at large: Graves' patients who were just diagnosed had used antithyroid drugs for under 3 months.

Study outcomes and limitations: Persistent cases of Graves' showed reduced TCR diversity relative to newly diagnosed patients. Newly diagnosed disease favored TRBV20-1 and TRBJ2-1 over persistent disease.

This clonotype was counted only a few times. Its antigen is still unknown. Trimming shortened V by 6 bases and J by 5 bases, and 10 bases separated the two germline ends. Germline CDR1 MDHEN, CDR2 SYDVKM. The CDR3 has 12 amino acids. Described time point: newly diagnosed GD, antithyroid drugs for less than 3 months. Preparation of the TCR library used RNA extracted from PBMCs. Through Arm-PCR of CDR3 regions and iRepertoire HTBI primers, TCR beta libraries were built. Each CDR3 protein is one row after TCRdb ran MiXCR on the multiplex PCR reads. The repertoire includes roughly 320,000 distinct CDR3 sequences, 16% of them detected once, and roughly 30% sits in the top ten. A further study also used this sample, focusing on T cells in Graves' hyperthyroidism and ophthalmopathy.

This specimen consisted of peripheral blood mononuclear cells (PBMCs), obtained at new diagnosis, from a patient treated with antithyroid drugs. This receptor was identified in a man aged 35 to 55 with Graves disease. The gene calls are TRBV28 and TRBJ2-5; D is undetermined. DNA for the CDR3: TGTGCCAGCAGCCCGCTGGAGGAGACCCAGTACTTC. It codes for CASSPLEETQYF.